What follows are 30 T cell receptor beta chains derived from one specimen sequenced in a study of T-cell memory formation after mild COVID-19. TCRdb passed the 5' RACE reads through MiXCR, listing each CDR3 protein once. The sample records some 150,000 distinct CDR3 sequences, 11% to 15% being singletons. What was sequenced was PBMCs or a T cell subset sorted from them (not recorded which). The receptors stem from an adult woman who had mild COVID-19 (a few samples of this study predate the infection). Cell type and time point are not known.

The table lists this clonotype with many counts. This chain uses TRBV30 with TRBJ1-2; 9 positions match TRBD1. CDR1 is GTSNPN and CDR2 is SVGIG in the germline V gene (reference sequence). CDR3 length: 14 residues. V gave up 2 bases and J gave up 7 bases; unmatched junction bases: 8. Here the CDR3 reads CAWSSGQGISGYTF. The DNA for the CDR3 is TGTGCCTGGAGTTCGGGACAGGGAATATCTGGCTACACCTTC. The full variable domain, its missing parts supplied by reference TRBV30 and TRBJ1-2, is SQTIHQWPATLVQPVGSPLSLECTVEGTSNPNLYWYRQAAGRGLQLLFYSVGIGQISSEVPQNLSASRPQDRQFILSSKKLLLSDSGFYLCAWSSGQGISGYTFGSGTRLTVV.

V and J are TRBV7-2 and TRBJ1-1; D remains ambiguous. Germline V gene data show CDR1 as SGHTA and CDR2 as FQGNSA. There are 16 residues in the CDR3. V was cut by 7 bases and J by 7 bases, with 25 bases left in between. For the CDR3, the DNA is TGTGCCAGCACCTCCACGGCACCGGGCGGCGTGAGTGAAGCTTTCTTT. As protein: CASTSTAPGGVSEAFF.

J is TRBJ2-2 and V is TRBV2; D not certain. Germline V CDR1 and CDR2: SNHLY, FYNNEI. CDR3 length: 15 residues. The germline V and J ends were trimmed by 3 bases and 3 bases, with 11 bases remaining between them. The CDR3: CASSDPTGHTGELFF. CDR3 DNA: TGTGCCAGCAGTGACCCGACCGGGCACACCGGGGAGCTGTTTTTT.

A single count supports this clonotype. The gene calls are TRBV27 and TRBJ2-7, with 12 nucleotides matching TRBD2. J gave up 3 bases and V 4 bases, and 7 bases lay outside the gene matches. The CDR3 contains 16 residues. Germline V lookup: CDR1 MNHEY, CDR2 SMNVEV (reference sequence). The CDR3 coding sequence is TGTGCCAGCAGTTCCGGACTAGCGGGACTTGACTACGAGCAGTACTTC. Translating gives CASSSGLAGLDYEQYF.

In its sample, this clonotype was seen a few times. CDR3 loop: CASSPVSGGAYEQFF. CDR3 coding DNA: TGTGCCAGCAGCCCGGTTAGCGGGGGGGCTTATGAGCAGTTCTTC. This chain uses TRBV9 with TRBJ2-1; 11 nucleotides line up with TRBD2. Germline trimming cut 4 bases from V and 8 bases from J; bases unmatched to any gene: 8. Germline assignment: CDR1 SGDLS and CDR2 YYNGEE. The CDR3 length is 15 residues.

This clonotype was observed many times. The V call is TRBV4-1, the J call TRBJ1-1; the D is unclear. CDR1 MGHRA and CDR2 YSYEKL come from the germline V gene. The CDR3 is 12 residues long. V was cut by 5 bases and J by 8 bases, with 12 bases left in between. The CDR3 DNA sequence: TGCGCCAGCAGCGCGTTAGGGCTAGAAGCTTTCTTT. It yields the protein CASSALGLEAFF.

A few counts support this clonotype. The chain combines TRBV12-3 or TRBV12-4 with TRBJ2-5, with a tentative D call TRBD2 (6 bases). The V end was cut by 3 bases, the J end by 0 bases, with 8 bases between. This CDR3 is 14 amino acids long. The CDR3 sequence is CASSFRDYQETQYF. DNA of the CDR3: TGTGCCAGCAGTTTTCGGGACTACCAAGAGACCCAGTACTTC.

This clonotype was detected ten times or more. The gene calls are TRBV5-1 and TRBJ2-7; 10 nucleotides match TRBD2. Germline lookup yields CDR1 SGHRS and CDR2 YFSETQ. CDR3 length equals 15 residues. The ends lost 0 bases at V and 5 bases at J; junction bases unmatched: 5. The CDR3 DNA sequence: TGCGCCAGCAGCTTGGAAGCTAGCGGGAGCGACGAGCAGTACTTC. Its protein is CASSLEASGSDEQYF. Based on the CDR3 plus reference TRBV5-1 and TRBJ2-7, the full variable domain is KAGVTQTPRYLIKTRGQQVTLSCSPISGHRSVSWYQQTPGQGLQFLFEYFSETQRNKGNFPGRFSGRQFSNSRSEMNVSTLELGDSALYLCASSLEASGSDEQYFGPGTRLTVT.

This clonotype was detected a few times. The CDR3 loop reads CASSAGTAEAFF. CDR3 coding DNA: TGTGCCAGCAGCGCCGGGACAGCTGAAGCTTTCTTT. The J gene is TRBJ1-1, the V gene TRBV25-1; 7 positions agree with TRBD1. CDR3 length: 12 residues. After removal of 6 bases from V and 6 bases from J, the junction contained 4 bases not matched to a gene. Germline V gives CDR1 MGHDK, CDR2 SYGVNS.

The table lists this clonotype with a few counts. The V gene is TRBV15, the J gene TRBJ1-5, with a weak D call TRBD1 (6 bases). The CDR3 totals 14 residues. Trimming pared 3 bases from V and 3 bases from J, leaving 9 bases between. Germline loops: CDR1 LNHNV, CDR2 YYDKDF (reference sequence). The CDR3 loop is CATSSTGNNQPQHF. CDR3 sequence (DNA): TGTGCCACCAGCAGTACAGGGAACAATCAGCCCCAGCATTTT. The whole variable domain, filled in from reference TRBV15 and TRBJ1-5, reads DAMVIQNPRYQVTQFGKPVTLSCSQTLNHNVMYWYQQKSSQAPKLLFHYYDKDFNNEADTPDNFQSRRPNTSFCFLDIRSPGLGDTAMYLCATSSTGNNQPQHFGDGTRLSIL.

The rearrangement joins TRBV9 to TRBJ2-1, with a possible D match to TRBD2 (6 bases). V dropped 0 bases and J dropped 0 bases, with 10 bases sitting between them. CDR3 size: 16 residues. Germline CDR1 is SGDLS and CDR2 is YYNGEE. CDR3 coding DNA: TGTGCCAGCAGCGTAGGGAGGGACCCCTCCTACAATGAGCAGTTCTTC. This encodes CASSVGRDPSYNEQFF.

V gene TRBV7-8 combines with J gene TRBJ2-7; no definite D call. Trimming cost V 5 bases and J 6 bases, with 17 bases left between them. This CDR3 has 14 amino acids. CDR1 and CDR2 (germline): SGHVS, FQNEAQ. The CDR3 DNA reads as TGTGCCAGCAGCCAATCTCCTGAGATCTCCGAGCAGTACTTC. This sequence encodes CASSQSPEISEQYF.

This clonotype was seen more than once but under ten times. This chain connects TRBV9 to TRBJ2-1; D perhaps matches TRBD1 (6 bases). The CDR3 is 16 residues long. Trimming pared 3 bases from V and 1 base from J, leaving 14 bases between. From germline, CDR1 is SGDLS and CDR2 YYNGEE. The CDR3 DNA follows: TGTGCCAGCAGCGCTGTGACAGGTTTATCCTACAATGAGCAGTTCTTC. It encodes CASSAVTGLSYNEQFF.

This rearrangement joins TRBV7-9 to TRBJ2-1; no clear D gene. Trimming removed 1 base at V and 3 bases at J, with 10 bases between. Germline CDR1 is SEHNR and CDR2 is FQNEAQ (reference sequence). The CDR3 extends over 15 amino acids. The CDR3 spells CASSLVGNNYNEQFF. The CDR3 region has the DNA TGTGCCAGCAGCTTAGTAGGGAACAACTACAATGAGCAGTTCTTC.

This clonotype was counted many times. This chain joins TRBV29-1 and TRBJ2-7, with TRBD2 as a possible D gene (5 bases). The V gene's germline CDR1 is SQVTM and CDR2 ANQGSEA. Trimming shortened V by 6 bases and J by 3 bases, and 9 bases separated the two germline ends. CDR3 length: 11 amino acids. The CDR3, as DNA: TGCAGCGTCGGACTGTACTACGAGCAGTACTTC. Its protein is CSVGLYYEQYF.

V and J are TRBV9 and TRBJ2-1, with TRBD2 as a possible D gene (7 bases). Trimming pared 0 bases from V and 3 bases from J, leaving 13 bases between. Germline V gene lookup returns CDR1 SGDLS and CDR2 YYNGEE. This CDR3 spans 16 amino acids. CDR3 sequence: CASSVGGLADYNEQFF. The CDR3 region has the DNA TGTGCCAGCAGCGTAGGGGGGCTAGCGGACTACAATGAGCAGTTCTTC. Combining the CDR3 with reference TRBV9 and TRBJ2-1 gives the whole variable domain DSGVTQTPKHLITATGQRVTLRCSPRSGDLSVYWYQQSLDQGLQFLIQYYNGEERAKGNILERFSAQQFPDLHSELNLSSLELGDSALYFCASSVGGLADYNEQFFGPGTRLTVL.

This clonotype was picked up many times. The V call is TRBV27, the J call TRBJ2-5, with 9 bases identical to TRBD2. This CDR3 contains 16 residues. From germline, CDR1 is MNHEY and CDR2 SMNVEV (reference sequence). V gave up 0 bases and J gave up 1 base; unmatched junction bases: 3. Here the CDR3 DNA reads TGTGCCAGCAGTTTATCACCAGCGGGGGGCCAAGAGACCCAGTACTTC. Encoded protein: CASSLSPAGGQETQYF.

A few counts support this clonotype. The DNA of the CDR3 is TGCAGCGTTGCCCAATCATGGAACACCGGGGAGCTGTTTTTT. It is translated as CSVAQSWNTGELFF. This chain links TRBV29-1 with TRBJ2-2, with D unclear. V lost 4 bases and J 1 base, leaving 10 bases between the germline ends. CDR3 length: 14 amino acids. Germline V gives CDR1 SQVTM, CDR2 ANQGSEA.

V usage is TRBV6-4 and J usage is TRBJ2-1; 12 bases align to TRBD2. The V gene end was trimmed by 3 bases and the J gene end by 4 bases; junction bases not matched to a gene: 4. The CDR3 contains 16 residues. The germline gives CDR1 MRHNA, CDR2 SNTAGT. This CDR3 is CASSELAGGVYNEQFF. The CDR3 DNA follows: TGTGCCAGCAGTGAACTAGCGGGAGGCGTTTACAATGAGCAGTTCTTC.

This clonotype was seen a few times. The gene calls are TRBV10-3 and TRBJ1-2; weak D call: TRBD1 (6 bases). V was shortened by 1 base and J by 4 bases, with 19 bases between the two germline ends. The CDR3 runs to 17 residues. CDR1 is ENHRY and CDR2 is SYGVKD in the germline V gene. The CDR3 region is CAISEWALQGHPYGYTF. Written as DNA, the CDR3 is TGTGCCATCAGTGAGTGGGCCCTCCAGGGGCATCCCTATGGCTACACCTTC.

This clonotype occurred a few times. This chain joins TRBV23-1 and TRBJ1-6, with 10 nucleotides matching TRBD1. Being an ORF, TRBV23-1 has a function that is uncertain. The V and J ends lost 0 bases and 7 bases, in that order; junction bases with no gene match: 6. The CDR3 totals 17 residues. CDR3 sequence reads: CASSQSGDRGLNSPLHF. CDR3 DNA sequence: TGCGCCAGCAGTCAATCTGGTGACAGGGGGCTGAATTCACCCCTCCACTTT.

Comments on this clonotype: A much larger clone differs from this one at a single base, so this may be a read error. DNA for the CDR3: TGCAGCGTGACGGGACTAGCGAAGACCTACGAGCAGTACTTC. Translation: CSVTGLAKTYEQYF. V gene TRBV29-1 combines with J gene TRBJ2-7; TRBD2 aligns across 10 bases. The germline V gene has CDR1 SQVTM and CDR2 ANQGSEA. This CDR3 comprises 14 residues. The V segment lost 6 bases and the J segment 2 bases; nucleotides outside the gene matches: 7.

There are many counts of this clonotype. This chain joins TRBV29-1 and TRBJ2-7; tentatively, D is TRBD1 or TRBD2 (5 bases each). In germline, CDR1 is SQVTM, CDR2 ANQGSEA. V dropped 6 bases and J dropped 3 bases, with 21 bases sitting between them. CDR3 length: 15 residues. The CDR3 DNA reads as TGCAGCGTACAAGGGGAGCCCAAGGAAATCTACGAGCAGTACTTC. It is translated as CSVQGEPKEIYEQYF.

The chain links TRBV29-1 to TRBJ2-1, with 10 bases fitting TRBD1. Germline V gives CDR1 SQVTM, CDR2 ANQGSEA. This CDR3 is built from 13 residues. V was clipped by 6 bases and J by 8 bases; unmatched bases: 7. The CDR3 DNA sequence: TGCAGCGTATTCGGACAGGGGGGCTATGAGCAGTTCTTC. Translation: CSVFGQGGYEQFF.

The CDR3 sequence: CASSPSPRRDSYEQYF. The CDR3 DNA is TGCGCCAGCAGCCCCTCCCCGCGCAGGGACTCCTACGAGCAGTACTTC. This chain joins TRBV4-3 and TRBJ2-7, with D possibly matching TRBD1 (5 bases). This CDR3 has 16 amino acids. Germline assignment: CDR1 LGHNA and CDR2 YSLEER. The ends were cut back, 4 bases at V and 0 bases at J, with 16 bases in the middle.

V and J are TRBV12-3 or TRBV12-4 and TRBJ2-7; 8 bases match TRBD1. This CDR3 comprises 11 residues. V lost 3 bases, J lost 10 bases, and 2 bases stayed unmatched. This CDR3 is CASSFGQGQYF. The CDR3 DNA sequence: TGTGCCAGCAGTTTCGGACAGGGACAGTACTTC.

The chain joins TRBV28 to TRBJ2-7; the match to TRBD1 covers 7 bases. The ends lost 7 bases at V and 6 bases at J; junction bases unmatched: 3. Germline V lookup: CDR1 MDHEN, CDR2 SYDVKM. The CDR3 spans 11 residues. CDR3 nucleotides: TGTGCCAGCACCGGGACAGCCGAGCAGTACTTC. Translated, it gives CASTGTAEQYF.

In its sample, this clonotype was seen many times. This chain uses TRBV7-6 with TRBJ2-3; 7 bases fit TRBD1. Germline CDR1 SGHVS, CDR2 FNYEAQ. Unmatched junction bases numbered 2, after V lost 1 base and J lost 4 bases. The length of the CDR3 is 14 residues. The CDR3 DNA reads TGTGCCAGCAGCTTAGGAGGGGGCGCAGATACGCAGTATTTT. It translates to CASSLGGGADTQYF. The complete variable domain, with remaining parts taken from reference TRBV7-6 and TRBJ2-3, reads GAGVSQSPRYKVTKRGQDVALRCDPISGHVSLYWYRQALGQGPEFLTYFNYEAQQDKSGLPNDRFSAERPEGSISTLTIQRTEQRDSAMYRCASSLGGGADTQYFGPGTRLTVL.

The count of this clonotype is one. This chain connects TRBV2 to TRBJ2-3, with TRBD2 matching 12 bases. Germline V gene lookup returns CDR1 SNHLY and CDR2 FYNNEI. Unmatched junction bases numbered 9, after V lost 4 bases and J lost 4 bases. CDR3 size: 17 residues. In nucleotides, the CDR3 is TGTGCCAGCAGTGGATCTAGCGGGGGGGCCTTGTCAGATACGCAGTATTTT. Amino acid sequence: CASSGSSGGALSDTQYF. The whole variable domain, filled in from reference TRBV2 and TRBJ2-3, reads EPEVTQTPSHQVTQMGQEVILRCVPISNHLYFYWYRQILGQKVEFLVSFYNNEISEKSEIFDDQFSVERPDGSNFTLKIRSTKLEDSAMYFCASSGSSGGALSDTQYFGPGTRLTVL.

This clonotype was seen a few times. The rearrangement joins TRBV24-1 to TRBJ2-1; no firm D call. Trimming cost V 0 bases and J 8 bases, with 16 bases left between them. The CDR3 is 16 residues long. Germline V CDR1 and CDR2: KGHDR, SFDVKD. The DNA for the CDR3 is TGTGCCACCAGTGATTTGTCCAAATCAGTCCAACATGAGCAGTTCTTC. Translated: CATSDLSKSVQHEQFF.